One TCR beta chain is described in this entry. This sample was taken from a study of blood T cells in healthy people across ages. From germline, CDR1 is MDHEN and CDR2 SYDVKM. V dropped 5 bases and J dropped 3; count of bases not matched to a gene: 4. The CDR3 consists of 15 residues. Primers used in a second PCR of about 7 to 12 cycles were a sample-barcoded 5' primer and a J-beta primer mix. From the 5' RACE reads, TCRdb called clonotypes with MiXCR, one entry per CDR3 protein. The data contain a few hundred thousand distinct CDR3 sequences, about half of them singletons. This clonotype was sampled from a man between 60 and 70 years old in good health. Material: blood. V is TRBV28 and J is TRBJ2-6; TRBD1 aligns across 7 bases. Here the CDR3 DNA reads TGTGCCAGCAGTCCGACAGGGAGTGGGGCCAACGTCCTGACTTTC. Protein sequence: CASSPTGSGANVLTF.